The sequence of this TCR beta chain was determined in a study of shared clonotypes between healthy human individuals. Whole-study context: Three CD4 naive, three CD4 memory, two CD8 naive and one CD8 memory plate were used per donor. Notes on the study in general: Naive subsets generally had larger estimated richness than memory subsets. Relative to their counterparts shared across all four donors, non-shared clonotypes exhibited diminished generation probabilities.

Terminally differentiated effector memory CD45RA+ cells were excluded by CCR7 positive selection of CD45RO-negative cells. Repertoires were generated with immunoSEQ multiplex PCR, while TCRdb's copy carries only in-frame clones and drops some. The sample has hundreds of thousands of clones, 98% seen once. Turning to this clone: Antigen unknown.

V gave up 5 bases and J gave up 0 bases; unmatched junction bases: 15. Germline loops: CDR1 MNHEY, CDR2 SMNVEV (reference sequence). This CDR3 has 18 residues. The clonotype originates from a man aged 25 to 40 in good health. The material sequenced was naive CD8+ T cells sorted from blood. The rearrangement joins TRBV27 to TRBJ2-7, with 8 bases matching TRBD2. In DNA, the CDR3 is TGTGCCAGCAGTACACCGGGACTAGGAGCGCAAAGCTCCTACGAGCAGTACTTC. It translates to CASSTPGLGAQSSYEQYF.